One T cell receptor beta chain is described in this entry. What it binds is unknown. DNA at around 190 ng, 25,000 to 35,000 T cell genomes, went into sorted-subset replicate PCRs. Profiled with immunoSEQ multiplex PCR; TCRdb holds only in-frame clones, not every one. The profile shows over a million clones, just under 99% of them singletons. Per germline, CDR1 MNHEY and CDR2 SMNVEV (reference sequence). The CDR3 contains 17 residues. Deletions cut 3 bases from V and 3 bases from J, with 20 bases between. This sample is part of a study of shared clonotypes between healthy human individuals. General study results and limits: Rarefaction exposed incomplete sorted-subset sequencing despite large depth.

The sample taken for sequencing was naive CD4+ T cells sorted from blood. Subset denoted: CD45RA+ positively selected. The chain combines TRBV27 with TRBJ1-2, with D possibly matching TRBD1 (5 bases). The clonotype was recovered from a man aged 30 to 39 in good health. This CDR3 reads CASSFIGAGGSDYGYTF. The DNA for the CDR3 is TGTGCCAGCAGTTTTATAGGAGCTGGGGGGAGTGACTATGGCTACACCTTC.